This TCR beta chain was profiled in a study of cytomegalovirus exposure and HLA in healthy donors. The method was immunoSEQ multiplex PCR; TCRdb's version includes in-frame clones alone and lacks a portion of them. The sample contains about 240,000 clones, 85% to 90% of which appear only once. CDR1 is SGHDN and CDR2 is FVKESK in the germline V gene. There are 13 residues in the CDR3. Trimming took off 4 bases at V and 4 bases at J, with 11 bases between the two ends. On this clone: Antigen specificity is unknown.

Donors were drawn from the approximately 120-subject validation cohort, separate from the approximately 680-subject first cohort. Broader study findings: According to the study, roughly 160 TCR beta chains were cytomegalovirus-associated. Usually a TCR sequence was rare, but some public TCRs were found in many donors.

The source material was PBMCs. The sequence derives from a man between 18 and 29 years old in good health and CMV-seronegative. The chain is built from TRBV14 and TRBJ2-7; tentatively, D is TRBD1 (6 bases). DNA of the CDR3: TGTGCCAGCAGCCTAGTACAGGGATACGAGCAGTACTTC. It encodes CASSLVQGYEQYF.